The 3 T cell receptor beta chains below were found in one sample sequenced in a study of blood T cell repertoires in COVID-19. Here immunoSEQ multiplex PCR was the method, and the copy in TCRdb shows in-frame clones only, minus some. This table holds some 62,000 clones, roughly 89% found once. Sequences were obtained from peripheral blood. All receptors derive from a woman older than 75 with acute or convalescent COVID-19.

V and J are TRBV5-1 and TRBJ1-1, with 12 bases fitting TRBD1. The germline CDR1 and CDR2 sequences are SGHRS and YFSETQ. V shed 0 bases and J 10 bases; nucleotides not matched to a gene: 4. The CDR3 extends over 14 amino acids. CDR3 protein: CASSLAGTGGLAFF. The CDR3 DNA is TGCGCCAGCAGCTTGGCGGGGACAGGGGGCCTAGCTTTCTTT.

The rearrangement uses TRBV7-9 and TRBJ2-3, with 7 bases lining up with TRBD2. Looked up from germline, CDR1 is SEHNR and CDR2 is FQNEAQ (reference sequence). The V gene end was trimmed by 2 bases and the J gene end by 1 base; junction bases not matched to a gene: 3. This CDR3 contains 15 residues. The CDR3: CASSLYSGGTDTQYF. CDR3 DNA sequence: TGTGCCAGCAGCTTATACAGCGGGGGCACAGATACGCAGTATTTT.

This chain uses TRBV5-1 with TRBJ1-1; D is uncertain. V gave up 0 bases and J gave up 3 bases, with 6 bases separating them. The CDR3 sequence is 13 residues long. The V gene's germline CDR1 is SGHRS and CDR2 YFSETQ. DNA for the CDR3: TGCGCCAGCAGCTTGGAGCAGGACACTGAAGCTTTCTTT. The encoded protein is CASSLEQDTEAFF. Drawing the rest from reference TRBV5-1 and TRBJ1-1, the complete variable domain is KAGVTQTPRYLIKTRGQQVTLSCSPISGHRSVSWYQQTPGQGLQFLFEYFSETQRNKGNFPGRFSGRQFSNSRSEMNVSTLELGDSALYLCASSLEQDTEAFFGQGTRLTVV.